One T cell receptor beta chain is described in this entry. The ends lost 4 bases at V and 4 bases at J; junction bases unmatched: 6. Germline loops: CDR1 SGHTA, CDR2 FQGNSA. This CDR3 spans 14 amino acids. This sample stems from a study of beta chain features in type 1 diabetes. Of the isolated RNA, all was reverse transcribed, and so the sequenced material was expressed TCRB transcripts. Profiled with immunoSEQ multiplex PCR; TCRdb holds only in-frame clones, not every one. The data contain about 450,000 clones, roughly an eighth of them singletons. The chain recombines TRBV7-2 with TRBJ2-5; the match to TRBD2 covers 7 bases. Sequenced input: naive CD4+ T cells from blood. The source of this sequence is a woman under 30 in good health. The CDR3 DNA reads TGTGCCAGCAGCTCCGCGGGACTAAGAGAGACCCAGTACTTC. Amino acids: CASSSAGLRETQYF.